This T cell receptor beta chain stems from a study of CD8+ T cells in alopecia areata. Study results and caveats: In lesional scalp, particularly from alopecia totalis/universalis, clonality was higher than in normal scalp.

Comment on this clone: Its cognate antigen is unknown.

Sequencing relied on a cDNA template that was reverse transcribed from extracted RNA. The data were produced by immunoSEQ multiplex PCR, yet TCRdb's version contains in-frame clones alone and is incomplete. Among 150,000 or so clones listed, about 46% were seen once. The CDR3 is 13 amino acids. With V trimmed by 4 bases and J by 4 bases, 3 bases remained unmatched. CDR1 and CDR2 from the germline V gene are SEHNR and FQNEAQ (reference sequence). It was from PBMCs that CD4+ and CD8+ T cells were sorted. The source material was CD8+ T cells sorted from blood, sampled at week 0. V is TRBV7-9 and J is TRBJ2-7; 8 bases fit TRBD2. The receptor was derived from a human donor with alopecia areata. In DNA, the CDR3 is TGTGCCAGCAGCTCAGCGGGGGAATACGAGCAGTACTTC. Translating it yields CASSSAGEYEQYF. The variable domain in full, with the rest retrieved from reference TRBV7-9 and TRBJ2-7, is DTGVSQNPRHKITKRGQNVTFRCDPISEHNRLYWYRQTLGQGPEFLTYFQNEAQLEKSRLLSDRFSAERPKGSFSTLEIQRTEQGDSAMYLCASSSAGEYEQYFGPGTRLTVT.